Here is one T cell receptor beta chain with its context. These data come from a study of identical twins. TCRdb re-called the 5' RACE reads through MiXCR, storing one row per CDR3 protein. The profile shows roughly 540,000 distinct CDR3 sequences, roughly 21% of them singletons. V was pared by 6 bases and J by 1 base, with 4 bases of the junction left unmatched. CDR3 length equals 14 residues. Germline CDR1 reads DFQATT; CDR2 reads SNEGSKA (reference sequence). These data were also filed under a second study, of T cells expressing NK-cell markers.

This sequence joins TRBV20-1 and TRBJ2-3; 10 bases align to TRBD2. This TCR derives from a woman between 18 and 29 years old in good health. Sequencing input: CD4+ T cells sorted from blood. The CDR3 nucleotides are TGCAGTGCCTGGACTAGCGGACGCACAGATACGCAGTATTTT. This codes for CSAWTSGRTDTQYF.